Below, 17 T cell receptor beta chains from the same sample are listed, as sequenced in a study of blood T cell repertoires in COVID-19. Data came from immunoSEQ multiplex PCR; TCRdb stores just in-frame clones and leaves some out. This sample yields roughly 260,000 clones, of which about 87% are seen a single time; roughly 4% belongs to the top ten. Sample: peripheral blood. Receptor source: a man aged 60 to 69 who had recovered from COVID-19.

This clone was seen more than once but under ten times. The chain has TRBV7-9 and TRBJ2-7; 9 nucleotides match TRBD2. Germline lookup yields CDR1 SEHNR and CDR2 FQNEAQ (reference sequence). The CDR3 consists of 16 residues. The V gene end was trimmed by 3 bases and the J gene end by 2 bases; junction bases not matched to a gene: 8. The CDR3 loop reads CASSFSGGRHTYEQYF. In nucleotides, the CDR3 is TGTGCCAGCAGCTTTAGCGGGGGCCGACACACCTACGAGCAGTACTTC. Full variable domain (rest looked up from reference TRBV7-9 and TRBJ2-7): DTGVSQNPRHKITKRGQNVTFRCDPISEHNRLYWYRQTLGQGPEFLTYFQNEAQLEKSRLLSDRFSAERPKGSFSTLEIQRTEQGDSAMYLCASSFSGGRHTYEQYFGPGTRLTVT.

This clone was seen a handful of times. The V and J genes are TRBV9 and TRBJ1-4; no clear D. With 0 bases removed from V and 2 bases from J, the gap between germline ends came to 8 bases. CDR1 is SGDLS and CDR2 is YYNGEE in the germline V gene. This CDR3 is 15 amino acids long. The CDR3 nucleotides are TGTGCCAGCAGCGTAGGAGGCAATACTAATGAAAAACTGTTTTTT. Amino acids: CASSVGGNTNEKLFF.

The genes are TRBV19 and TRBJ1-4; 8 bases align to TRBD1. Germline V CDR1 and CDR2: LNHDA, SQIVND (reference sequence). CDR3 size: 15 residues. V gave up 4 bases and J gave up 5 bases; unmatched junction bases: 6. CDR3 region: CASSTPGQANEKLFF. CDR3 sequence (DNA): TGTGCCAGTAGTACACCGGGACAGGCAAATGAAAAACTGTTTTTT.

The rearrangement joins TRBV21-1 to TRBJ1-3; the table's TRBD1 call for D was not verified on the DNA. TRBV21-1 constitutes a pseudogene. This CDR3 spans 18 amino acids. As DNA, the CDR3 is TGTGCCAGCAGCAAAAAAAGGGGACAGGAGGTCTCTGGAAACACCATATATTTT. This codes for CASSKKRGQEVSGNTIYF.

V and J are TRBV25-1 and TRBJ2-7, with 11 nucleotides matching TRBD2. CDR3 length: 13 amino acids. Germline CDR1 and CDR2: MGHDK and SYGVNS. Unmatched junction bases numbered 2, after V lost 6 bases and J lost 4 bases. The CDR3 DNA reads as TGTGCCAGCAGGACTAGCGGGGCTTACGAGCAGTACTTC. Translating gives CASRTSGAYEQYF.

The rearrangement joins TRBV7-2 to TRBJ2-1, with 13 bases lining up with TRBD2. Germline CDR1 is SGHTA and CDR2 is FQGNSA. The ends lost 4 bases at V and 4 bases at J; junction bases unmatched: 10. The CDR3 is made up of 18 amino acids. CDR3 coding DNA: TGTGCCAGCAGCTATCAACCGGGACTAGCGGGGAAATACAATGAGCAGTTCTTC. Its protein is CASSYQPGLAGKYNEQFF. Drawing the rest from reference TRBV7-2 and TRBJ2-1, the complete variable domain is GAGVSQSPSNKVTEKGKDVELRCDPISGHTALYWYRQSLGQGLEFLIYFQGNSAPDKSGLPSDRFSAERTGGSVSTLTIQRTQQEDSAVYLCASSYQPGLAGKYNEQFFGPGTRLTVL.

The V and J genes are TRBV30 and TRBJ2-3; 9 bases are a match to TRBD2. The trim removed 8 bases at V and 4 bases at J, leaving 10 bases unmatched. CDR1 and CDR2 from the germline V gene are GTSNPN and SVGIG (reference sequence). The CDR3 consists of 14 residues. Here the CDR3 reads CALERGGAADTQYF. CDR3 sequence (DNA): TGTGCCCTAGAGCGCGGGGGGGCGGCAGATACGCAGTATTTT.

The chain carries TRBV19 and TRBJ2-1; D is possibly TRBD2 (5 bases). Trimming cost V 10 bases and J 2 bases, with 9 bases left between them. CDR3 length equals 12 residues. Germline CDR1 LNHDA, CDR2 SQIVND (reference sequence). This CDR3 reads CATLATYNEQFF. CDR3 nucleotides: TGTGCCACCCTAGCTACCTACAATGAGCAGTTCTTC.

The CDR3 reads CASSLSRGVDEKLFF. As DNA, the CDR3 is TGTGCCAGCAGCTTGTCGCGGGGGGTCGATGAAAAACTGTTTTTT. V and J are TRBV5-4 and TRBJ1-4, with a possible D match to TRBD1 (5 bases). Germline CDR1 and CDR2: SGHNT and YYREEE (reference sequence). V shed 1 base and J shed 6 bases, with 13 bases lying between them. The CDR3 sequence is 15 residues long.

The CDR3 reads CASTRGDTQYF. CDR3 sequence (DNA): TGTGCCAGCACTCGAGGGGATACGCAGTATTTT. V gene TRBV6-5 combines with J gene TRBJ2-3; perhaps TRBD2 as D (5 bases). The CDR3 runs to 11 residues. Germline CDR1 MNHEY, CDR2 SVGAGI. Trimming pared 7 bases from V and 6 bases from J, leaving 8 bases between.

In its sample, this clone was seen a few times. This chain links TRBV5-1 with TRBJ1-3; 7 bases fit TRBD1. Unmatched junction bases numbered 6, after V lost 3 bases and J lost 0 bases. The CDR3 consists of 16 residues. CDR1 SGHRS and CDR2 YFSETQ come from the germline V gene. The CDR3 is CASSSQQGNSGNTIYF. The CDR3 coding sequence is TGCGCCAGCAGCTCCCAACAGGGGAACTCTGGAAACACCATATATTTT.

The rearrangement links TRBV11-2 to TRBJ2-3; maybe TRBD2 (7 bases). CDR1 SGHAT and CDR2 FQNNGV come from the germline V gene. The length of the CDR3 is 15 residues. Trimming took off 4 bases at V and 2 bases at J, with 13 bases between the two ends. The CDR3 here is CASSSGGHPTDTQYF. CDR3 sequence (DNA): TGTGCCAGCAGCTCGGGGGGCCACCCCACAGATACGCAGTATTTT.

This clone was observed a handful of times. CDR3 sequence: CASSLRQGVGTDTQYF. The CDR3 nucleotides read TGTGCCAGCAGCCTACGACAGGGGGTTGGCACAGATACGCAGTATTTT. The rearrangement joins TRBV4-2 to TRBJ2-3, with TRBD1 identical over 9 bases. This CDR3 region has 16 residues. Germline assignment: CDR1 LGHNA and CDR2 YNFKEQ. V lost 4 bases and J lost 1; bases outside the gene matches: 6.

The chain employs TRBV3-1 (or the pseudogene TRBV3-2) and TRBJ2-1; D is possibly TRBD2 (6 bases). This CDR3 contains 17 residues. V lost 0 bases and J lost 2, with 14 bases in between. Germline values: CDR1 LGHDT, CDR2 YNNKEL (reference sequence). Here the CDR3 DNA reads TGTGCCAGCAGCCAAGACTCGTTAGCGGTTGCCTACAATGAGCAGTTCTTC. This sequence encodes CASSQDSLAVAYNEQFF.

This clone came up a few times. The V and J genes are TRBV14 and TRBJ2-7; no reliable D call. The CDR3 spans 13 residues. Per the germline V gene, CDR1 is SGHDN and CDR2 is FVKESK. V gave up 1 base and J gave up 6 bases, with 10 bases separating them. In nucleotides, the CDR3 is TGTGCCAGCAGCCAAGCCGCGGTTGGCGAGCAGTACTTC. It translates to CASSQAAVGEQYF.

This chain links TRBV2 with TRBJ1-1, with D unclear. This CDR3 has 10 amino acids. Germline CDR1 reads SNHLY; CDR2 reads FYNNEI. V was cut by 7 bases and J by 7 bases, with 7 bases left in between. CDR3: CASNQYEAFF. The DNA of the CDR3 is TGTGCCAGCAACCAGTATGAAGCTTTCTTT.

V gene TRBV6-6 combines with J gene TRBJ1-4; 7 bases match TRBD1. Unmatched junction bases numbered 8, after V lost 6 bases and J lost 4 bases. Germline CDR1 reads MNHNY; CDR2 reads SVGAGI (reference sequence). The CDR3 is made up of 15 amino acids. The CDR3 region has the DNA TGTGCCAGCAGCCCCGGGACAGCAAATAATGAAAAACTGTTTTTT. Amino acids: CASSPGTANNEKLFF.